These T cell receptor beta chains were read from a single sample in a study of blood T cell repertoires in COVID-19. Profiled with immunoSEQ multiplex PCR; TCRdb holds only in-frame clones, not every one. The data show about 140,000 clones, 65% to 85% seen once. Sequencing was done on a sample of peripheral blood. The source is a human donor in a cohort sampled during active COVID-19. Both conserved end residues are part of each CDR3. D genes are given only for firm matches. Clone size appears in some rows only: once, few, many, or a class for an expanded clone.

>TRBJ2-1|once|NA|TRBV29-1
TGCAGCGTTGAAGAAAGGGGCACTCAGCAGTTCTTC
CSVEERGTQQFF
>TRBJ1-6|NA|TRBD1|TRBV5-1
TGCGCCAGCAGCCCTTCGGGACAGGGGAAAATCACCCTCCACTTT
CASSPSGQGKITLHF
>TRBJ1-4|NA|TRBD1|TRBV2
TGTGCCAGCAGTGAAGGGTTTCAGGGGGTTGAAAAACTGTTTTTT
CASSEGFQGVEKLFF
>TRBJ1-2|NA|NA|TRBV29-1
TGCAGCGTGCTTTTACAGACGAGAAGACAGGCTGGGGTCTATGGCTACACCTTC
CSVLLQTRRQAGVYGYTF
>TRBJ2-5|once|NA|TRBV14
TGTGCCAGCAGCCAAGTTCGGGGAGAGCTTAAGACCCAGTACTTC
CASSQVRGELKTQYF
>TRBJ2-1|NA|NA|TRBV6-2/TRBV6-3
TGTGCCAGCAGCTATCCCCATGAGCAGTTCTTC
CASSYPHEQFF
>TRBJ2-7|NA|NA|TRBV15
TGTGCCACCAGCATACCGGACAGTCGATCGGTGGAGCAGTACTTC
CATSIPDSRSVEQYF
>TRBJ1-3|NA|NA|TRBV6-5
TGTGCCACCCACCGGGACTCTGGAAACACCATATATTTT
CATHRDSGNTIYF
>TRBJ2-5|NA|TRBD1|TRBV18
TGTGCCAGCTCACTTAGGGGGCCACAAGAGACCCAGTACTTC
CASSLRGPQETQYF
>TRBJ2-5|NA|NA|TRBV15
TGTGCCACCAGCAGAGAACAGGGTCGGGAGACCCAGTACTTC
CATSREQGRETQYF
>TRBJ2-7|NA|NA|TRBV7-2
TGTGCCAGCAGCTTCGGCAGGGCCCCCTACGAGCAGTACTTC
CASSFGRAPYEQYF
>TRBJ2-5|NA|TRBD1|TRBV5-5
TGTGCCAGCAGCTCATACAGGGGGCCCGGGTCCCAGTACTTC
CASSSYRGPGSQYF
>TRBJ2-2|many|NA|TRBV13
TGTGCCAGCAGCTTAGGCGACAGGAACACCGGGGAGCTGTTTTTT
CASSLGDRNTGELFF
>TRBJ2-5|NA|TRBD2|TRBV19
TGTGCCAGTAGTATTTGGCGGGGGGGACAGCAAGAGACCCAGTACTTC
CASSIWRGGQQETQYF
>TRBJ2-5|once|TRBD1|TRBV4-2
TGTGCCAGCAGCCAAGATACGGGCTACAGGGGCCAAGAGACCCAGTACTTC
CASSQDTGYRGQETQYF
>TRBJ2-5|few|NA|TRBV6-1
TGTGCCAGCAGTGAAGCAGGGGCAACCCTCCGGACCCAGTACTTC
CASSEAGATLRTQYF
>TRBJ2-7|NA|NA|TRBV10-3
TGTGCCATCAGCCGCGGGTACGACGAGCAGTACTTC
CAISRGYDEQYF
>TRBJ2-1|NA|TRBD2|TRBV11-2
TGTGCCAGCAGCTCCCCGGGACTAGGAAACAATGAGCAGTTCTTC
CASSSPGLGNNEQFF
>TRBJ2-1|NA|NA|TRBV6-1
TGTGCCAGCAGTGACGAGGGAGTTCGCATCGAGCAGTTCTTC
CASSDEGVRIEQFF
>TRBJ1-5|NA|TRBD1|TRBV6-5
TGTGCCAGCACACAGGGGGTCCAATTCCAGCCCCAGCATTTT
CASTQGVQFQPQHF
>TRBJ1-6|NA|NA|TRBV5-1
TGCGCCAGCAGCTCAGGGGTGGGATCCTATAATTCACCCCTCCACTTT
CASSSGVGSYNSPLHF
>TRBJ2-7|NA|NA|TRBV14
TGTGCCAGCAGCCAGGGTAGGAGGTACGAGCAGTACTTC
CASSQGRRYEQYF
>TRBJ2-7|NA|NA|TRBV20-1
TGCAGTGCTAGTGGGACACCCCTCGGGCAGTACTTC
CSASGTPLGQYF
>TRBJ2-2|once|NA|TRBV28
TGTGCCAGCCGTTCCGGGACGAACACCGGGGAGCTGTTTTTT
CASRSGTNTGELFF
>TRBJ2-3|NA|TRBD2|TRBV5-1
TGCGCCAGCAGCGTGGGAGCGGGGGGGCAAGATACGCAGTATTTT
CASSVGAGGQDTQYF
>TRBJ1-2|NA|TRBD1|TRBV5-1
TGCGCCAGCAGCTCGGGACAGCCGTATGGCTACACCTTC
CASSSGQPYGYTF
>TRBJ2-5|NA|TRBD1|TRBV6-2/TRBV6-3
TGTGCCAGCAGTTACCCTCCAGGGGGCCGGGAGACCCAGTACTTC
CASSYPPGGRETQYF
>TRBJ2-7|few|NA|TRBV11-2
TGTGCCAGCAGCTTAGCGGTGGCAGGGAAACACGAGCAGTACTTC
CASSLAVAGKHEQYF
>TRBJ2-5|NA|TRBD2|TRBV2
TGTGCCAGCAGCTGGGGCTCGGCGGGGGGAGAGACCCAGTACTTC
CASSWGSAGGETQYF
>TRBJ1-5|NA|NA|TRBV5-1
TGCGCCAGCAGCTTGGGCGGAAATAGCAATCAGCCCCAGCATTTT
CASSLGGNSNQPQHF
>TRBJ1-4|NA|TRBD1|TRBV7-2
TGTGCCAGCAGCCCCCGGACAGGGAAAGTCGAAAAACTGTTTTTT
CASSPRTGKVEKLFF
>TRBJ1-2|NA|NA|TRBV5-6
TGTGCCAGCACCCTGACGGGGGTCTATGGCTACACCTTC
CASTLTGVYGYTF
>TRBJ2-7|few|NA|TRBV6-5
TGTGCCAGCAGTACCGGGGCCTACGAGCAGTACTTC
CASSTGAYEQYF
>TRBJ1-1|NA|NA|TRBV25-1
TGTGCCAGCAGTGCATGGGACTTGGGTCGTCGTGAAGCTTTCTTT
CASSAWDLGRREAFF
>TRBJ1-2|NA|TRBD1|TRBV2
TGTGCCAGCAGTGAATCTTCGACAGGGCCGGCCTATGGCTACACCTTC
CASSESSTGPAYGYTF
>TRBJ1-2|NA|NA|TRBV2
TGTGCCAGCAGGGAGGACAGTTATGGCTACACCTTC
CASREDSYGYTF
>TRBJ2-1|NA|NA|TRBV29-1
TGCAGCGTTGACGGGTCAAATGAGCAGTTCTTC
CSVDGSNEQFF
>TRBJ1-1|once|NA|TRBV4-1
TGCGCCAGCAGCTCCTACGCGGGGATATTTACTGAAGCTTTCTTT
CASSSYAGIFTEAFF
>TRBJ2-2|NA|TRBD2|TRBV6-5
TGTGCCAGCAGTTTGCTAGCGGGGGAGACCGGGGAGCTGTTTTTT
CASSLLAGETGELFF
>TRBJ1-1|NA|NA|TRBV5-1
TGCGCCAGCCTGGGGGGAAACATGAACACTGAAGCTTTCTTT
CASLGGNMNTEAFF
>TRBJ2-1|NA|NA|TRBV7-2
TGTGCCAGCAGCTTAGATCAGTACAATGAGCAGTTCTTC
CASSLDQYNEQFF
>TRBJ2-2|NA|TRBD2|TRBV2
TGTGCCAGCAGTGGGCCGGTAGCGGGCACCGGGGAGCTGTTTTTT
CASSGPVAGTGELFF
>TRBJ2-5|NA|NA|TRBV6-5
TGTGCCAGCACCTCGACTCTGGTGGAGACCCAGTACTTC
CASTSTLVETQYF
>TRBJ2-7|NA|TRBD2|TRBV5-4
TGTGCCAGCAGCTCTCCGGGACTAGCGGGGATCCGGGGCGAGCAGTACTTC
CASSSPGLAGIRGEQYF
>TRBJ2-5|once|TRBD2|TRBV19
TGTGCCAGTAGCAGACTAGCGGGGGGGCAAGAGACCCAGTACTTC
CASSRLAGGQETQYF
>TRBJ1-3|few|TRBD1|TRBV15
TGTGCCACCAGCAGGGAGGGACAGGGTGACTACACCATATATTTT
CATSREGQGDYTIYF
>TRBJ2-1|NA|TRBD2|TRBV6-6
TGTGCCAGCAGTTACGAGGCGGGGGGGCTCGATGAGCAGTTCTTC
CASSYEAGGLDEQFF
>TRBJ2-3|NA|NA|TRBV3-1/TRBV3-2
TGTGCCAGCAGCCAAGATCGGCCAGGGGGCACAGATACGCAGTATTTT
CASSQDRPGGTDTQYF
>TRBJ2-3|NA|TRBD2|TRBV2
TGTGCCAGCAGTGCGCGGGGGGGCCCGACAGATACGCAGTATTTT
CASSARGGPTDTQYF
>TRBJ1-5|NA|NA|TRBV2
TGTGCCAGCAGACGGGACACTGCTGGTCAGCCCCAGCATTTT
CASRRDTAGQPQHF
>TRBJ2-3|few|NA|TRBV10-1
TGCGCCAGCAGTGAGGCCTCTAGCGCCGACACAGATACGCAGTATTTT
CASSEASSADTDTQYF
>TRBJ1-4|NA|TRBD1|TRBV27
TGTGCCAGCAGCAACCCGGGACAGAACCGTACCTCCACAAATGAAAAACTGTTTTTT
CASSNPGQNRTSTNEKLFF
>TRBJ2-7|NA|TRBD1|TRBV2
TGTGCCAGCAGTGGGACAGGGTCCTACGAGCAGTACTTC
CASSGTGSYEQYF
>TRBJ2-2|NA|TRBD2|TRBV2
TGTGCCAGCATGCAACGGGGGGGGAACACCGGGGAGCTGTTTTTT
CASMQRGGNTGELFF
>TRBJ1-2|NA|NA|TRBV12-2
TGTGCAAGTCACGACAGGGCTACTAACTATGGCTACACCTTC
CASHDRATNYGYTF
>TRBJ1-4|NA|NA|TRBV6-6
TGTGCCAGCAGTCCCAGACCCGGAGGGGAAAAACTGTTTTTT
CASSPRPGGEKLFF